One sample yielded the 5 T cell receptor beta chains listed below, sequenced in a study of lymphopenia after photon versus proton radiotherapy. Assay used: immunoSEQ multiplex PCR; TCRdb lists only in-frame clones, some missing. The sample shows approximately 150,000 clones, around 85% of them seen only once. The sequenced sample was peripheral blood, obtained from a patient treated with photon-based radiotherapy. Receptor source: a man in his forties or fifties with gastric cancer.

Comments on this clone: Other DNA sequences of this sample code for an identical CDR3. The chain carries TRBV19 and TRBJ2-2; no definite D call. The germline V and J ends were trimmed by 1 base and 2 bases, with 5 bases remaining between them. The CDR3 is 14 amino acids. The germline V gene has CDR1 LNHDA and CDR2 SQIVND (reference sequence). The CDR3 sequence is CASSIGPNTGELFF. The CDR3 DNA is TGTGCCAGTAGTATAGGACCAAACACCGGGGAGCTGTTTTTT.

The chain links TRBV4-2 to TRBJ2-5; TRBD2 agrees at 8 bases. Germline CDR1 and CDR2: LGHNA and YNFKEQ. Trimming cost V 1 base and J 4 bases; bases outside gene matches: 2. The CDR3 has 14 amino acids. The CDR3 region is CASSQGLAIETQYF. The CDR3 DNA follows: TGTGCCAGCAGCCAAGGACTAGCGATAGAGACCCAGTACTTC.

The gene calls are TRBV19 and TRBJ2-1; D might be TRBD2 (6 bases). CDR1 is LNHDA, CDR2 SQIVND, per germline (reference sequence). This CDR3 has 16 residues. V gave up 3 bases and J gave up 7 bases, with 19 bases separating them. The CDR3 nucleotides read TGTGCCAGTAGTATTCGTTTGGTGTTAGCGGAGAATGAGCAGTTCTTC. Protein: CASSIRLVLAENEQFF.

This clone was counted only a few times. The genes are TRBV14 and TRBJ2-1; weak D call: TRBD2 (6 bases). The CDR3 loop spans 15 amino acids. Per the germline V gene, CDR1 is SGHDN and CDR2 is FVKESK. Trimming removed 4 bases at V and 2 bases at J, with 12 bases between. The CDR3 reads CASSPGTPTYNEQFF. In DNA form, the CDR3 reads TGTGCCAGCAGCCCCGGGACTCCTACCTACAATGAGCAGTTCTTC.

The gene calls are TRBV6-1 and TRBJ1-1, with D tentatively TRBD1 (6 bases). In germline, CDR1 is MNHNS, CDR2 SASEGT. V shed 6 bases and J shed 1 base, with 9 bases lying between them. CDR3 length equals 13 residues. In nucleotides, the CDR3 is TGTGCCAGCAGGTTGACAGGGAACACTGAAGCTTTCTTT. Its translation is CASRLTGNTEAFF.